The source of this T cell receptor beta chain is a study of cytomegalovirus exposure and HLA in healthy donors. Use of 60 Vbeta and 13 Jbeta primers characterized the PCR. Some clones are missing from TCRdb's copy, which holds only in-frame ones; the method was immunoSEQ multiplex PCR. The profile covers about 110,000 clones, with 74% appearing a single time and about 14% taken by the ten largest. Worth noting for this clone: Antigen unknown.

Study outcomes and limitations: Diagnosis of cytomegalovirus status made by the classifier reportedly showed high specificity and sensitivity. For most subjects, TCR beta sequences were reported to predict HLA-A and HLA-B alleles with accuracy. Sequencing likely produced, as an artifact, a cluster of highly shared sequence variants. At a 0.05 false discovery rate, a later analysis found 18,000 or so TCR beta sequences to be associated with HLA alleles.

Sequencing was carried out using PBMCs. The sequence was obtained from a woman aged 40 to 50 in good health and CMV-seropositive.

CDR3 loop: CASSRTSGGPLTQYF. CDR3 bases: TGCGCCAGCAGTCGGACTAGCGGGGGTCCTTTGACCCAGTACTTC. The chain joins TRBV10-2 to TRBJ2-5, with 13 bases identical to TRBD2. CDR3 size: 15 residues. Germline loops: CDR1 WSHSY, CDR2 SAAADI. V lost 5 bases, J lost 7 bases, and 7 bases stayed unmatched.